Following are 24 T cell receptor beta chains from one sample sequenced in a study of blood T cell repertoires in COVID-19. Method: immunoSEQ multiplex PCR; TCRdb's copy keeps in-frame clones and lacks some. The table shows about 280,000 clones, with roughly 80% occurring only once. The sequencing sample was made of peripheral blood. These receptors originate from a woman between 50 and 59 years old who had recovered from COVID-19.

The chain has TRBV7-9 and TRBJ1-3, with 8 positions matching TRBD1. The CDR3 runs to 18 residues. V shed 7 bases and J 0 bases; nucleotides not matched to a gene: 14. CDR1 SEHNR and CDR2 FQNEAQ come from the germline V gene (reference sequence). CDR3 sequence: CASTFTGDRRASGNTIYF. As DNA, the CDR3 is TGTGCCAGCACCTTTACAGGGGACAGGAGAGCCTCTGGAAACACCATATATTTT.

This chain joins TRBV7-3 and TRBJ2-1; 8 positions agree with TRBD2. The CDR3 spans 17 residues. Germline CDR1 and CDR2: SGHTA and FQGTGA. J lost 0 bases, V lost 1 base, and 5 bases had no gene match. The CDR3 loop is CASSLSSGGPSYNEQFF. As DNA, the CDR3 is TGTGCCAGCAGCTTAAGTTCGGGGGGGCCCTCCTACAATGAGCAGTTCTTC. Drawing the rest from reference TRBV7-3 and TRBJ2-1, the complete variable domain is GAGVSQTPSNKVTEKGKYVELRCDPISGHTALYWYRQSLGQGPEFLIYFQGTGAADDSGLPNDRFFAVRPEGSVSTLKIQRTERGDSAVYLCASSLSSGGPSYNEQFFGPGTRLTVL.

CDR3 protein: CASSLQSPGNTGELFF. The DNA for the CDR3 is TGTGCCAGCAGCTTACAGTCCCCAGGGAACACCGGGGAGCTGTTTTTT. The rearrangement joins TRBV7-3 to TRBJ2-2; no definite D call. This CDR3 contains 16 residues. From germline, CDR1 is SGHTA and CDR2 FQGTGA. The germline V and J ends were trimmed by 2 bases and 1 base, with 11 bases remaining between them.

This clone showed up many times. The chain couples TRBV4-3 to TRBJ2-3; 7 bases match TRBD2. This CDR3 has 17 residues. Trimming at V came to 1 base and at J to 2 bases, leaving 9 bases not matched to a gene. Germline CDR1 is LGHNA and CDR2 is YSLEER. The CDR3 coding sequence is TGCGCCAGCAGCCAAGTGATTGGCGGGAGAGTCACAGATACGCAGTATTTT. It codes for CASSQVIGGRVTDTQYF.

This chain links TRBV25-1 with TRBJ2-3; 8 bases map to TRBD2. Germline V CDR1 and CDR2: MGHDK, SYGVNS. V lost 6 bases and J lost 2; bases outside the gene matches: 10. The CDR3 is made up of 16 amino acids. Here the CDR3 DNA reads TGTGCCAGCAGCCGCGTGGGACTAGGGGACACAGATACGCAGTATTTT. It encodes CASSRVGLGDTDTQYF.

There are many counts of this clone. The chain uses TRBV19 and TRBJ1-1; tentatively, D is TRBD1 (6 bases). CDR3 size: 12 residues. V dropped 5 bases and J dropped 11 bases, with 15 bases sitting between them. Germline V gene lookup returns CDR1 LNHDA and CDR2 SQIVND (reference sequence). The CDR3 sequence is CASSLTGRDAFF. For the CDR3, the DNA is TGTGCCAGTAGTCTAACAGGGAGGGATGCTTTCTTT.

The V call is TRBV7-2, the J call TRBJ1-2; D is ambiguous. Trimming stripped 8 bases from V and 1 base from J, with 17 bases between. The CDR3 runs to 15 residues. The germline V gene encodes CDR1 SGHTA and CDR2 FQGNSA. CDR3 nucleotides: TGTGCCAGCGGAACCCGGGGAATGTATAACTATGGCTACACCTTC. Amino acid sequence: CASGTRGMYNYGYTF.

The rearrangement links TRBV2 to TRBJ2-5, with D possibly TRBD1 on 5 matching bases. Germline-derived CDR1 and CDR2 are SNHLY and FYNNEI. CDR3 size: 14 residues. Between the trimmed V and J ends, which lost 4 bases and 3 bases, there was a span of 12 bases. CDR3 protein: CASSGNRNKETQYF. CDR3 coding DNA: TGTGCCAGCAGTGGGAACAGGAATAAAGAGACCCAGTACTTC.

This chain links TRBV5-1 with TRBJ1-1; a weak D match, TRBD1 (6 bases). Trimming pared 6 bases from V and 0 bases from J, leaving 15 bases between. The CDR3 contains 15 residues. Looked up from germline, CDR1 is SGHRS and CDR2 is YFSETQ. CDR3 bases: TGCGCCAGCAAAGCAGGGGTTAACATGAACACTGAAGCTTTCTTT. It yields the protein CASKAGVNMNTEAFF.

This chain links TRBV28 with TRBJ2-1; 8 bases are a match to TRBD2. There are 14 residues in the CDR3. J lost 7 bases, V lost 6 bases, and 8 bases had no gene match. Germline V gene lookup returns CDR1 MDHEN and CDR2 SYDVKM. The CDR3 protein is CASSRRGGANEQFF. CDR3 bases: TGTGCCAGCAGCCGCCGGGGGGGGGCGAATGAGCAGTTCTTC. Variable domain in full (rest from reference TRBV28 and TRBJ2-1): DVKVTQSSRYLVKRTGEKVFLECVQDMDHENMFWYRQDPGLGLRLIYFSYDVKMKEKGDIPEGYSVSREKKERFSLILESASTNQTSMYLCASSRRGGANEQFFGPGTRLTVL.

The chain recombines TRBV19 with TRBJ2-7; D unclear. The CDR3 is 16 residues long. V was pared by 5 bases and J by 1 base, with 18 bases between. Germline V CDR1 and CDR2: LNHDA, SQIVND (reference sequence). For the CDR3, the DNA is TGTGCCAGTAGTGTCGGATGGGCCTCCCTATCCTACGAGCAGTACTTC. It specifies CASSVGWASLSYEQYF.

The rearrangement links TRBV6-5 to TRBJ2-5; TRBD1 might be the D (5 bases). CDR3 size: 15 residues. V was trimmed by 2 bases and J by 1 base, leaving 11 bases between them. The germline V gene encodes CDR1 MNHEY and CDR2 SVGAGI. Here the CDR3 reads CASSYRWTSQETQYF. The CDR3 bases are TGTGCCAGCAGTTACCGGTGGACAAGCCAAGAGACCCAGTACTTC.

The chain couples TRBV28 to TRBJ1-1, with 9 bases fitting TRBD1. The ends lost 3 bases at V and 4 bases at J; junction bases unmatched: 12. CDR1 is MDHEN, CDR2 SYDVKM, per germline. The CDR3 covers 17 residues. The CDR3 loop is CASSFYTGQGESTEAFF. DNA of the CDR3: TGTGCCAGCAGTTTCTATACGGGACAGGGAGAGAGCACTGAAGCTTTCTTT.

This sequence joins TRBV6-2 or TRBV6-3 and TRBJ2-7, with D maybe TRBD2 (5 bases). The CDR3 loop spans 14 amino acids. Per the germline V gene, CDR1 is MNHEY and CDR2 is SVGEGT. The ends were cut back, 6 bases at V and 4 bases at J, with 16 bases in the middle. The CDR3: CASSSGKGVYEQYF. CDR3 DNA: TGTGCCAGCAGCAGCGGAAAGGGAGTATACGAGCAGTACTTC.

This clone was detected a few times. This chain connects TRBV5-1 to TRBJ2-5; 9 positions match TRBD2. V trimming: 0 bases; J trimming: 2 bases; junction bases outside the gene matches: 5. The CDR3 loop spans 16 amino acids. CDR1 SGHRS and CDR2 YFSETQ come from the germline V gene. DNA for the CDR3: TGCGCCAGCAGCTTGGCGCAGGCGGGGGGGCAAGAGACCCAGTACTTC. This encodes CASSLAQAGGQETQYF.

This clone has only a few counts. This chain joins TRBV9 and TRBJ1-2; 10 nucleotides match TRBD1. The CDR3 is 14 amino acids. V was clipped by 4 bases and J by 5 bases; unmatched bases: 5. Per germline, CDR1 SGDLS and CDR2 YYNGEE. CDR3 residues: CASSFDRGQYGYTF. DNA of the CDR3: TGTGCCAGCAGCTTCGACAGGGGGCAATATGGCTACACCTTC.

With respect to this clone: The junction and the germline gene differ at one end; a read error may be behind it. The V call is TRBV4-2, the J call TRBJ2-7; 10 bases align to TRBD2. The CDR3 is made up of 17 amino acids. CDR1 is LGHNA and CDR2 is YNFKEQ in the germline V gene. The CDR3 region has the DNA TGTGCCAGCAGCCAAGACCTTCTAGCGGGAGCATCCTCCGAGCAGTACTTC. Its protein is CASSQDLLAGASSEQYF.

V gene TRBV10-3 combines with J gene TRBJ2-7, with TRBD1 matching 9 bases. The junction had 10 bases not matched to a gene; V was cut back by 6 bases and J by 1 base. CDR1 and CDR2 from the germline V gene are ENHRY and SYGVKD. The CDR3 length is 16 residues. The CDR3 region is CAISDTTGTGSYEQYF. The DNA for the CDR3 is TGTGCCATCAGCGATACAACCGGGACAGGGTCCTACGAGCAGTACTTC.

This clone has more than one count but fewer than ten. A single base separates this from a much larger clone, so it may be a read error. The chain combines TRBV5-1 with TRBJ2-7; tentative D call: TRBD1 (6 bases). The CDR3 sequence is 12 residues long. With 5 bases removed from V and 3 bases from J, the gap between germline ends came to 9 bases. Germline V gene lookup returns CDR1 SGHRS and CDR2 YFSETQ. In nucleotides, the CDR3 is TGCGCCAGCAGTTCAGGGGACTACGAGCAGTACTTC. Translating it yields CASSSGDYEQYF.

The chain joins TRBV5-1 to TRBJ2-5; TRBD2 matches at 8 bases. Germline V gives CDR1 SGHRS, CDR2 YFSETQ. After removal of 4 bases from V and 1 base from J, the junction contained 15 bases not matched to a gene. The CDR3 is made up of 18 amino acids. CDR3 nucleotide sequence: TGCGCCAGCAGCGCTGTCCCCATGAGCGGGAGTGGCCAAGAGACCCAGTACTTC. Protein: CASSAVPMSGSGQETQYF.

The rearrangement uses TRBV5-1 and TRBJ2-1; a possible D gene is TRBD2 (6 bases). Deletions cut 0 bases from V and 5 bases from J, with 12 bases between. The germline gives CDR1 SGHRS, CDR2 YFSETQ. CDR3 length equals 15 residues. The CDR3 is CASSLDGTRNNEQFF. The CDR3 DNA is TGCGCCAGCAGCTTGGACGGGACTCGCAACAATGAGCAGTTCTTC.

V and J are TRBV5-1 and TRBJ2-7, with 7 bases that match TRBD1. Germline assignment: CDR1 SGHRS and CDR2 YFSETQ. There are 15 residues in the CDR3. Losses at the gene ends were 0 bases for V and 3 bases for J; bases not matched to a gene: 6. The CDR3 is CASSLVGTAIYEQYF. The DNA of the CDR3 is TGCGCCAGCAGCTTGGTAGGGACAGCCATCTACGAGCAGTACTTC.

This clone was counted a few times. The CDR3 DNA is TGTGCCAGCAGCTTAGGCCCGGGACTAGCGGCTCTGACCGGGGAGCTGTTTTTT. Amino acid sequence: CASSLGPGLAALTGELFF. The V and J genes are TRBV7-8 and TRBJ2-2; 11 bases are a match to TRBD2. This CDR3 region has 18 residues. CDR1 SGHVS and CDR2 FQNEAQ come from the germline V gene. With 1 base clipped from V and 5 bases from J, the junction kept 9 bases outside the gene matches.

This clone was seen a few times. This chain links TRBV6-2 or TRBV6-3 with TRBJ2-5, with 9 bases fitting TRBD2. The germline gives CDR1 MNHEY, CDR2 SVGEGT. The CDR3 sequence is 17 residues long. J was trimmed by 4 bases and V by 3 bases; bases with no gene match: 12. The CDR3 loop is CASSYPGTSWGGETQYF. CDR3 in DNA: TGTGCCAGCAGTTATCCCGGGACTAGCTGGGGGGGAGAGACCCAGTACTTC.